The source of this T cell receptor beta chain is a study of T cell changes during pregnancy in multiple sclerosis. This table comes from immunoSEQ multiplex PCR, and its TCRdb copy is limited to in-frame clones, with some not included. The data contain under 55,000 clones, 92% of them singletons. The material sequenced was CD4+ T cells from peripheral blood mononuclear cells, taken after pregnancy. The clonotype was recovered from a female donor in good health, enrolled as a control in a pregnancy study.

The DNA for the CDR3 is TGTGCCATCAGTTCTCACTCGAAGTCCTTAGAGCAGTACTTC. Its protein product is CAISSHSKSLEQYF. V usage is TRBV10-3 and J usage is TRBJ2-7; D is uncertain. Germline-derived CDR1 and CDR2 are ENHRY and SYGVKD. Trimming pared 5 bases from V and 7 bases from J, leaving 18 bases between. The CDR3 spans 14 residues.